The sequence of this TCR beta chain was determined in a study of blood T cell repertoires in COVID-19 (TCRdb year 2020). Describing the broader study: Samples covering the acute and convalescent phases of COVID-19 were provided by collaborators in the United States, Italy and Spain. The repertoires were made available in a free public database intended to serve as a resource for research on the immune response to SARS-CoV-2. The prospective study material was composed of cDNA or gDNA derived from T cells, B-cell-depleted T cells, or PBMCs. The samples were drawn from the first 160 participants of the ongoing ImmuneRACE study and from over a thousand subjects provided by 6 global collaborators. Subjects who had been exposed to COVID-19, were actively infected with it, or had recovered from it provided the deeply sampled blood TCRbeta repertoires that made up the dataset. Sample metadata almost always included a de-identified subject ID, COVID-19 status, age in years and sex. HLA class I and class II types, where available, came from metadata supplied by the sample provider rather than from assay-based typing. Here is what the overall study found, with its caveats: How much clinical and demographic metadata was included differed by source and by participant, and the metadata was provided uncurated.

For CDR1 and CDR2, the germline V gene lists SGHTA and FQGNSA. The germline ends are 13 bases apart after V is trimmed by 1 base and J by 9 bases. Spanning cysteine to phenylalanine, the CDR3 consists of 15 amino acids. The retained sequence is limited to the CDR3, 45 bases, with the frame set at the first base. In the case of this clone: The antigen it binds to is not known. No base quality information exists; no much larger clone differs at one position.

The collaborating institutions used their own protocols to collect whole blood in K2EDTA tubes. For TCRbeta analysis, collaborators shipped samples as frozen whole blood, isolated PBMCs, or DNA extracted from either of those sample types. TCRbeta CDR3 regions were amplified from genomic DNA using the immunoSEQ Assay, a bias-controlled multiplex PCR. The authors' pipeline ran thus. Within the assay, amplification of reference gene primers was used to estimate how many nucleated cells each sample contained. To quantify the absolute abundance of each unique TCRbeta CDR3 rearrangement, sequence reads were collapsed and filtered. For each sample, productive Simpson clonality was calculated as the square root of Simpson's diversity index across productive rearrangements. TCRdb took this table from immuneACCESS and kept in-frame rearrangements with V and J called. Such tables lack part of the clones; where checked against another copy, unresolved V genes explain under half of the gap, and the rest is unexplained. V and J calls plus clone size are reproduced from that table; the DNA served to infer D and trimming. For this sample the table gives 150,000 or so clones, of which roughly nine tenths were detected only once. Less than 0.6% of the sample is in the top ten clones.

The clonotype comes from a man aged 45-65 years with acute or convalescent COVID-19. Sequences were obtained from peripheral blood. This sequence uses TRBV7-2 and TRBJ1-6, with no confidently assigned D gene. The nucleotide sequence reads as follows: TGTGCCAGCAGCTTAGTACCGGGAGGAAGTTCACCCCTCCACTTT. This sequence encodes CASSLVPGGSSPLHF. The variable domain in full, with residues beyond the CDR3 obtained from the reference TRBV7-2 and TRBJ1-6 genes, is GAGVSQSPSNKVTEKGKDVELRCDPISGHTALYWYRQSLGQGLEFLIYFQGNSAPDKSGLPSDRFSAERTGGSVSTLTIQRTQQEDSAVYLCASSLVPGGSSPLHFGNGTRLTVT.